This T cell receptor beta chain was identified in a study of T cell responses to AZD1222 COVID-19 vaccine. Study-level findings and limits: Researchers took repertoire samples only after the peak T cell response had come. Per reports, nearly half of all spike-specific TCRs target regions that are unmutated in variants. Increased Spike-specific TCR breadth and depth were observed after two AZD1222 doses. Donor demographics were predominantly white British with a female majority; clonal diversity may be underestimated.

The protocol was immunoSEQ multiplex PCR, while the TCRdb copy is restricted to in-frame clones and leaves out a portion. The table records about 93,000 clones, approximately 83% of them present only once. On this clone: Antigen unknown.

The CDR3 covers 12 residues. Germline CDR1 and CDR2: LGHNT and FRNRAP. Trimming stripped 3 bases from V and 9 bases from J, with 11 bases between. This sequence was found in an adult in good health. The chain has TRBV12-5 and TRBJ2-5; either TRBD1 or TRBD2 may supply D (5 bases each). Sequenced here: peripheral blood, sampled on day 0 of AZD1222 vaccination. CDR3: CASGFSRDAQYF. CDR3 nucleotide sequence: TGTGCTAGTGGTTTCTCCCGGGACGCCCAGTACTTC.